These 22 T cell receptor beta chains were sequenced from one sample in a study of OX40 agonist ivuxolimab in advanced cancers. Profiled with immunoSEQ multiplex PCR; TCRdb holds only in-frame clones, not every one. The sample has nearly 55,000 clones, approximately 90% seen once. Specimen: CD4+ or CD8+ T cells sorted from blood, collected in a trial of the OX40 agonist ivuxolimab. The receptor source for this set is an adult with an advanced solid tumor such as melanoma, head and neck, liver or kidney cancer.

V gene TRBV5-1 combines with J gene TRBJ2-1, with D perhaps matching TRBD1 (5 bases). CDR3 length: 14 residues. CDR1 is SGHRS and CDR2 is YFSETQ in the germline V gene. The V gene lost 1 base and the J gene lost 6 bases, with 11 bases spanning the gap. This CDR3 is CASSLSVTVNEQFF. The CDR3 DNA follows: TGCGCCAGCAGCTTGAGTGTGACAGTCAATGAGCAGTTCTTC.

This clone was seen only once. The chain employs TRBV2 and TRBJ1-1; D gene unclear. V was pared by 7 bases and J by 4 bases, with 16 bases between. The CDR3 has 14 amino acids. Germline CDR1 reads SNHLY; CDR2 reads FYNNEI. CDR3 in amino acids: CASIQSVVGTEAFF. In DNA, the CDR3 is TGTGCCAGCATACAGTCCGTAGTGGGCACTGAAGCTTTCTTT.

The genes are TRBV29-1 and TRBJ2-7, with 8 bases lining up with TRBD1. The CDR3 loop spans 12 amino acids. CDR1 SQVTM and CDR2 ANQGSEA come from the germline V gene. V shed 6 bases, J shed 6 bases, and the junction held 7 bases outside the gene matches. The CDR3 nucleotides read TGCAGCGTGATGATACAGGGGGGCGAGCAGTACTTC. Protein product: CSVMIQGGEQYF.

The CDR3 DNA is TGCGCCAGCAGACAACCGAGGGCGGGAGTTGGCACCGGGGAGCTGTTTTTT. Amino acids: CASRQPRAGVGTGELFF. V gene TRBV5-1 combines with J gene TRBJ2-2; TRBD2 matches at 7 bases. The germline CDR1 and CDR2 sequences are SGHRS and YFSETQ. The junction had 14 bases not matched to a gene; V was cut back by 5 bases and J by 4 bases. This CDR3 region has 17 residues. Looking up the rest from reference TRBV5-1 and TRBJ2-2 gives the full variable domain: KAGVTQTPRYLIKTRGQQVTLSCSPISGHRSVSWYQQTPGQGLQFLFEYFSETQRNKGNFPGRFSGRQFSNSRSEMNVSTLELGDSALYLCASRQPRAGVGTGELFFGEGSRLTVL.

The chain combines TRBV2 with TRBJ2-7; 9 nucleotides align to TRBD1. V trimming: 7 bases; J trimming: 6 bases; junction bases outside the gene matches: 4. The germline V gene has CDR1 SNHLY and CDR2 FYNNEI. The CDR3 runs 12 residues. CDR3 sequence (DNA): TGTGCCAGCAACCTGGACAGGGGCGAGCAGTACTTC. Its protein is CASNLDRGEQYF.

This clone was counted between two and nine times. The V call is TRBV27, the J call TRBJ2-4, with 12 bases identical to TRBD2. Germline lookup yields CDR1 MNHEY and CDR2 SMNVEV (reference sequence). The CDR3 spans 18 residues. Trimming cost V 0 bases and J 1 base; bases outside gene matches: 4. The CDR3 sequence: CASSLSPTSGRAKNIQYF. CDR3 bases: TGTGCCAGCAGTTTATCTCCCACTAGCGGGAGGGCCAAAAACATTCAGTACTTC.

This clone has a single count. V and J are TRBV29-1 and TRBJ1-4, with 8 bases that match TRBD1. The CDR3 extends over 14 amino acids. V lost 2 bases and J lost 7; bases outside the gene matches: 6. CDR1 SQVTM and CDR2 ANQGSEA come from the germline V gene. The CDR3 DNA reads as TGCAGCGTTGAACCAGGACAGGGCGGTGAAAAACTGTTTTTT. This encodes CSVEPGQGGEKLFF.

The chain carries TRBV19 and TRBJ1-5; 8 bases agree with TRBD1. The CDR3 sequence is 15 residues long. The trim removed 10 bases at V and 3 bases at J, leaving 11 bases unmatched. Germline CDR1 reads LNHDA; CDR2 reads SQIVND (reference sequence). CDR3 loop: CATQRTGWDNQPQHF. The CDR3 nucleotides are TGTGCCACGCAAAGGACAGGGTGGGACAATCAGCCCCAGCATTTT.

The rearrangement uses TRBV30 and TRBJ2-7; D is undetermined. This CDR3 is built from 12 residues. V was shortened by 3 bases and J by 5 bases, with 11 bases between the two germline ends. Per the germline V gene, CDR1 is GTSNPN and CDR2 is SVGIG (reference sequence). The CDR3 region has the DNA TGTGCCTGGAGCCCCTTAACGGACGAGCAGTACTTC. It yields the protein CAWSPLTDEQYF.

The chain uses TRBV9 and TRBJ2-1, with no clear D. Between the trimmed V and J ends, which lost 0 bases and 2 bases, there was a span of 9 bases. Germline CDR1 reads SGDLS; CDR2 reads YYNGEE. This CDR3 contains 15 residues. CDR3 nucleotides: TGTGCCAGCAGCGTAGTCGCCGACCCCTACAATGAGCAGTTCTTC. As protein: CASSVVADPYNEQFF.

This rearrangement joins TRBV4-1 to TRBJ1-2; a weak D match, TRBD1 (6 bases). This CDR3 region has 16 residues. Looked up from germline, CDR1 is MGHRA and CDR2 is YSYEKL. Trimming shortened V by 0 bases and J by 4 bases, and 15 bases separated the two germline ends. The chain's CDR3 is CASSQDPKGGTYGYTF. CDR3 DNA: TGCGCCAGCAGCCAAGATCCAAAAGGGGGGACCTATGGCTACACCTTC.

The chain is built from TRBV18 and TRBJ2-4; a possible D gene is TRBD2 (5 bases). CDR1 and CDR2 from the germline V gene are KGHSH and LQKENI. The CDR3 is 16 amino acids. V lost 5 bases to trimming and J lost 1 base, with 15 bases between them. CDR3 residues: CASSSRAEGAKNIQYF. In DNA form, the CDR3 reads TGTGCCAGCTCATCGAGGGCAGAAGGTGCCAAAAACATTCAGTACTTC.

V and J are TRBV6-5 and TRBJ1-4; D call uncertain. Germline loops: CDR1 MNHEY, CDR2 SVGAGI. This CDR3 is built from 10 residues. V shed 8 bases and J shed 8 bases, with 6 bases lying between them. The CDR3: CASREEKLFF. For the CDR3, the DNA is TGTGCCAGCCGGGAGGAAAAACTGTTTTTT.

The V and J genes are TRBV4-1 and TRBJ2-5; 10 bases agree with TRBD1. The J call may be mistaken, given a closer DNA end match to TRBJ2-7. The CDR3 length is 15 residues. Germline CDR1 MGHRA, CDR2 YSYEKL. The CDR3 here is CASSQSDRGYHEQYF. In nucleotides, the CDR3 is TGCGCCAGCAGCCAGTCGGACAGGGGGTACCACGAGCAGTACTTC.

The chain links TRBV10-3 to TRBJ2-7; 10 bases match TRBD1. Germline V CDR1 and CDR2: ENHRY, SYGVKD. This CDR3 region has 13 residues. Germline trimming cut 10 bases from V and 2 bases from J; bases unmatched to any gene: 5. CDR3 residues: CATGQGDTYEQYF. The DNA of the CDR3 is TGTGCCACTGGACAGGGGGATACCTACGAGCAGTACTTC.

The rearrangement joins TRBV30 to TRBJ2-7; either TRBD1 or TRBD2 may fit D (7 bases each). Germline loops: CDR1 GTSNPN, CDR2 SVGIG (reference sequence). Between the trimmed V and J ends, which lost 2 bases and 0 bases, there was a span of 20 bases. The CDR3 is 17 amino acids. The CDR3 protein is CAWSFSGGQFYSYEQYF. CDR3 coding DNA: TGTGCCTGGAGTTTCTCGGGGGGACAGTTCTACTCCTACGAGCAGTACTTC.

J is TRBJ1-2 and V is TRBV9, with a weak D call TRBD1 (5 bases). Germline V gene lookup returns CDR1 SGDLS and CDR2 YYNGEE. V was pared by 4 bases and J by 8 bases, with 15 bases between. The CDR3 runs 13 residues. The CDR3 loop is CASSLGGTAGYTF. Here the CDR3 DNA reads TGTGCCAGCAGCCTCGGGGGGACGGCGGGCTACACCTTC.

This clone occurred once. This chain uses TRBV5-1 with TRBJ1-2, with TRBD1 as a possible D gene (5 bases). The CDR3 covers 13 residues. Trimming stripped 0 bases from V and 8 bases from J, with 11 bases between. Germline CDR1 and CDR2: SGHRS and YFSETQ. The CDR3 DNA reads as TGCGCCAGCAGCTTGGAGGGGCGCGAGGGCTACACCTTC. Protein sequence: CASSLEGREGYTF.

The chain is built from TRBV28 and TRBJ1-1; D remains ambiguous. Germline V lookup: CDR1 MDHEN, CDR2 SYDVKM. This CDR3 comprises 12 residues. V lost 8 bases to trimming and J lost 5 bases, with 12 bases between them. This CDR3 reads CASVSFRTEAFF. CDR3 coding DNA: TGTGCCAGCGTAAGTTTTCGAACTGAAGCTTTCTTT. Drawing the rest from reference TRBV28 and TRBJ1-1, the complete variable domain is DVKVTQSSRYLVKRTGEKVFLECVQDMDHENMFWYRQDPGLGLRLIYFSYDVKMKEKGDIPEGYSVSREKKERFSLILESASTNQTSMYLCASVSFRTEAFFGQGTRLTVV.

V and J are TRBV7-8 and TRBJ2-2; possible D gene TRBD1, 8 bases. The germline gives CDR1 SGHVS, CDR2 FQNEAQ. The CDR3 consists of 18 residues. V shed 5 bases and J shed 4 bases, with 23 bases lying between them. The DNA of the CDR3 is TGTGCCAGCAGCCCCACAGGGGGGGCGTACCTCGCCACCGGGGAGCTGTTTTTT. Encoded protein: CASSPTGGAYLATGELFF. The full variable domain, completed using reference TRBV7-8 and TRBJ2-2, is GAGVSQSPRYKVAKRGQDVALRCDPISGHVSLFWYQQALGQGPEFLTYFQNEAQLDKSGLPSDRFFAERPEGSVSTLKIQRTQQEDSAVYLCASSPTGGAYLATGELFFGEGSRLTVL.

This chain uses TRBV5-8 with TRBJ2-5, with TRBD2 as a possible D gene (5 bases). Germline CDR1 is SGHTS and CDR2 is YDEGEE. Trimming cost V 3 bases and J 2 bases, with 11 bases left between them. This CDR3 comprises 14 residues. Here the CDR3 reads CASSSRSGQETQYF. In nucleotides, the CDR3 is TGTGCCAGCAGCTCCCGTTCGGGGCAAGAGACCCAGTACTTC.

The rearrangement joins TRBV27 to TRBJ2-1; the match to TRBD2 covers 12 bases. This CDR3 is built from 15 residues. From germline, CDR1 is MNHEY and CDR2 SMNVEV (reference sequence). V was clipped by 7 bases and J by 8 bases; unmatched bases: 9. The CDR3, as DNA: TGTGCCAGCACCCGACTAGCGGGGGTTGAGGATGAGCAGTTCTTC. Protein product: CASTRLAGVEDEQFF.